This passage covers 19 T cell receptor beta chains from one sample sequenced in a study of blood T cell repertoires in COVID-19. Method: immunoSEQ multiplex PCR; TCRdb's copy keeps in-frame clones and lacks some. The sample has about 280,000 clones, around 90% seen once. Input material: peripheral blood. These receptors all come from a woman between 50 and 59 years old who had recovered from COVID-19.

J is TRBJ2-1 and V is TRBV27; D is perhaps TRBD2 (6 bases). V gave up 2 bases and J gave up 2 bases, with 10 bases separating them. The CDR3 length is 15 residues. CDR1 is MNHEY and CDR2 is SMNVEV in the germline V gene (reference sequence). The chain's CDR3 is CASSLRRGAYNEQFF. Here the CDR3 DNA reads TGTGCCAGCAGTTTAAGGCGGGGAGCCTACAATGAGCAGTTCTTC.

This clone was counted only a few times. V usage is TRBV14 and J usage is TRBJ1-6; D uncertain. This CDR3 is 16 amino acids long. In germline, CDR1 is SGHDN, CDR2 FVKESK. V was pared by 0 bases and J by 6 bases, with 12 bases between. The CDR3 nucleotides read TGTGCCAGCAGCCAAGATGGGCTCGGCCTTAATTCACCCCTCCACTTT. It yields the protein CASSQDGLGLNSPLHF. The complete variable domain, with remaining parts taken from reference TRBV14 and TRBJ1-6, reads EAGVTQFPSHSVIEKGQTVTLRCDPISGHDNLYWYRRVMGKEIKFLLHFVKESKQDESGMPNNRFLAERTGGTYSTLKVQPAELEDSGVYFCASSQDGLGLNSPLHFGNGTRLTVT.

This clone was counted a single time. V and J are TRBV7-9 and TRBJ1-1, with a weak D call TRBD1 (5 bases). Germline V lookup: CDR1 SEHNR, CDR2 FQNEAQ (reference sequence). V was pared by 3 bases and J by 0 bases, with 8 bases between. The CDR3 is 14 amino acids. The CDR3 coding sequence is TGTGCCAGCAGCTTGTCGACAGTGAACACTGAAGCTTTCTTT. Its protein is CASSLSTVNTEAFF. The entire variable domain, with the rest obtained from reference TRBV7-9 and TRBJ1-1, is as follows: DTGVSQNPRHKITKRGQNVTFRCDPISEHNRLYWYRQTLGQGPEFLTYFQNEAQLEKSRLLSDRFSAERPKGSFSTLEIQRTEQGDSAMYLCASSLSTVNTEAFFGQGTRLTVV.

The V call is TRBV13, the J call TRBJ2-7; D gene unclear. Germline-derived CDR1 and CDR2 are PRHDT and FYEKMQ (reference sequence). The CDR3 sequence is 12 residues long. V was trimmed by 2 bases and J by 3 bases, leaving 5 bases between them. DNA of the CDR3: TGTGCCAGCAGCTTAACTCTCTACGAGCAGTACTTC. The encoded protein is CASSLTLYEQYF.

CDR3 in amino acids: CASNIQEDNYGYTF. The CDR3 DNA sequence: TGTGCCAGCAACATCCAAGAAGATAACTATGGCTACACCTTC. The chain uses TRBV5-6 and TRBJ1-2; D ambiguous. The germline V and J ends were trimmed by 6 bases and 1 base, with 13 bases remaining between them. Looked up from germline, CDR1 is SGHDT and CDR2 is YYEEEE. The CDR3 covers 14 residues. Together with reference TRBV5-6 and TRBJ1-2, the CDR3 gives the full variable domain: DAGVTQSPTHLIKTRGQQVTLRCSPKSGHDTVSWYQQALGQGPQFIFQYYEEEERQRGNFPDRFSGHQFPNYSSELNVNALLLGDSALYLCASNIQEDNYGYTFGSGTRLTVV.

This CDR3 is CASSLEGSGANVLTF. The DNA for the CDR3 is TGTGCCAGCAGCTTGGAGGGGTCTGGGGCCAACGTCCTGACTTTC. V is TRBV5-4 and J is TRBJ2-6, with D tentatively TRBD1 (5 bases). The CDR3 covers 15 residues. CDR1 and CDR2 (germline): SGHNT, YYREEE (reference sequence). Trimming removed 0 bases from V and 1 base from J, with 5 bases in between. The whole variable domain, filled in from reference TRBV5-4 and TRBJ2-6, reads ETGVTQSPTHLIKTRGQQVTLRCSSQSGHNTVSWYQQALGQGPQFIFQYYREEENGRGNFPPRFSGLQFPNYSSELNVNALELDDSALYLCASSLEGSGANVLTFGAGSRLTVL.

This chain uses TRBV14 with TRBJ2-7; TRBD2 agrees at 7 bases. This CDR3 is 16 amino acids long. Germline V lookup: CDR1 SGHDN, CDR2 FVKESK. With 0 bases clipped from V and 3 bases from J, the junction kept 8 bases outside the gene matches. This CDR3 reads CASSQESSGRIYEQYF. The CDR3 DNA reads as TGTGCCAGCAGCCAAGAGTCTAGCGGAAGAATCTACGAGCAGTACTTC.

The chain joins TRBV10-3 to TRBJ2-2; 8 nucleotides agree with TRBD2. The trim removed 2 bases at V and 8 bases at J, leaving 16 bases unmatched. This CDR3 is 18 amino acids long. CDR1 ENHRY and CDR2 SYGVKD come from the germline V gene. The CDR3 DNA is TGTGCCATCAGTGAGCCTCCGGGACTAGGCACCAGACCTGGGGAGCTGTTTTTT. Amino acid sequence: CAISEPPGLGTRPGELFF.

This chain links TRBV9 with TRBJ1-6; D is perhaps TRBD1 (6 bases). V shed 4 bases and J shed 0 bases, with 17 bases lying between them. CDR1 SGDLS and CDR2 YYNGEE come from the germline V gene. The CDR3 extends over 18 amino acids. This CDR3 is CASSPSGTPGSYNSPLHF. The CDR3 DNA follows: TGTGCCAGCAGCCCATCTGGGACACCAGGCTCCTATAATTCACCCCTCCACTTT.

This clone has just a few counts. The chain couples TRBV19 to TRBJ1-2; D gene ambiguous. This CDR3 is built from 12 residues. The germline CDR1 and CDR2 sequences are LNHDA and SQIVND (reference sequence). Deletions cut 3 bases from V and 4 bases from J, with 6 bases between. DNA of the CDR3: TGTGCCAGTAGTATGCCGGTCTATGGCTACACCTTC. Its protein product is CASSMPVYGYTF.

This sequence joins TRBV6-4 and TRBJ1-1; 11 bases line up with TRBD1. From germline, CDR1 is MRHNA and CDR2 SNTAGT. The trim removed 7 bases at V and 1 base at J, leaving 8 bases unmatched. This CDR3 has 16 amino acids. CDR3 residues: CASTFGQGARNTEAFF. In DNA, the CDR3 is TGTGCCAGCACATTCGGACAGGGGGCAAGGAACACTGAAGCTTTCTTT.

The rearrangement joins TRBV14 to TRBJ2-3; 9 bases match TRBD2. From germline, CDR1 is SGHDN and CDR2 FVKESK. Germline trimming cut 1 base from V and 1 base from J; bases unmatched to any gene: 6. The CDR3 has 17 amino acids. This chain's CDR3 is CASSQGRLAAGTDTQYF. Written as DNA, the CDR3 is TGTGCCAGCAGCCAAGGGCGACTAGCGGCTGGCACAGATACGCAGTATTTT.

The chain is built from TRBV6-5 and TRBJ1-1, with 7 bases fitting TRBD1. V lost 6 bases to trimming and J lost 0 bases; unmatched junction nucleotides: 4. The germline gives CDR1 MNHEY, CDR2 SVGAGI. The CDR3 consists of 14 residues. The CDR3 protein is CASRPGQLNTEAFF. As DNA, the CDR3 is TGTGCCAGCAGGCCGGGACAGTTGAACACTGAAGCTTTCTTT.

This chain connects TRBV10-3 to TRBJ2-1; TRBD1 aligns across 12 bases. This CDR3 is built from 14 residues. Germline V lookup: CDR1 ENHRY, CDR2 SYGVKD. V was clipped by 6 bases and J by 6 bases; unmatched bases: 3. The CDR3 DNA sequence: TGTGCCATCAGGGGACAGGGGGCAAGCAATGAGCAGTTCTTC. Protein sequence: CAIRGQGASNEQFF.

This chain links TRBV7-9 with TRBJ1-1, with D maybe TRBD1 (5 bases). V shed 1 base and J shed 9 bases, with 6 bases lying between them. Germline CDR1 and CDR2: SEHNR and FQNEAQ (reference sequence). This CDR3 comprises 11 residues. The CDR3 DNA reads TGTGCCAGCAGCTTAGGGGGCCAAGCTTTCTTT. Its translation: CASSLGGQAFF.

The rearrangement joins TRBV7-3 to TRBJ2-1; 7 nucleotides agree with TRBD1. This CDR3 has 14 amino acids. V shed 5 bases, J shed 5 bases, and the junction held 6 bases outside the gene matches. The germline CDR1 and CDR2 sequences are SGHTA and FQGTGA. CDR3: CASSPGQSHNEQFF. The DNA for the CDR3 is TGTGCCAGCAGCCCGGGACAGAGTCACAATGAGCAGTTCTTC.

The genes are TRBV9 and TRBJ2-1; TRBD2 is a possible D gene (6 bases). CDR1 is SGDLS, CDR2 YYNGEE, per germline. V lost 1 base and J lost 2, with 10 bases in between. The CDR3 sequence is 15 residues long. CDR3 region: CASSVREEPYNEQFF. The CDR3, as DNA: TGTGCCAGCAGCGTAAGGGAGGAACCCTACAATGAGCAGTTCTTC.

Here the CDR3 DNA reads TGTGCCAGCAGCATCCGCGGGGGCGATGAAAAACTGTTTTTT. This translates into CASSIRGGDEKLFF. The chain is built from TRBV7-8 and TRBJ1-4; TRBD1 might be the D (6 bases). Trimming took 5 bases from V and 6 from J, leaving 13 bases between them. The CDR3 consists of 14 residues. Germline CDR1 SGHVS, CDR2 FQNEAQ.

The chain links TRBV13 to TRBJ1-6, with 8 bases lining up with TRBD1. V was pared by 5 bases and J by 10 bases, with 7 bases of the junction left unmatched. The CDR3 is 14 amino acids. Germline V lookup: CDR1 PRHDT, CDR2 FYEKMQ (reference sequence). CDR3 sequence reads: CASSPGGAVSPLHF. The DNA for the CDR3 is TGTGCCAGCAGCCCAGGGGGCGCGGTCTCACCCCTCCACTTT. Full variable domain (remainder filled in from reference TRBV13 and TRBJ1-6): AAGVIQSPRHLIKEKRETATLKCYPIPRHDTVYWYQQGPGQDPQFLISFYEKMQSDKGSIPDRFSAQQFSDYHSELNMSSLELGDSALYFCASSPGGAVSPLHFGNGTRLTVT.